The subject of this entry is one T cell receptor (beta chain). Original processing notes: Reference gene primer amplification gave estimated nucleated cell counts. The table came from immunoSEQ multiplex PCR; TCRdb's copy has only in-frame clones and leaves some out. V and J calls and clone size are copied from that table; D and trimming were computed from the DNA. The sample yields approximately 200,000 clones, 84% seen once. This sample was taken from a study of blood T cell repertoires in COVID-19. Study-wide background: Some COVID-19 samples were acute and others convalescent; all came from the United States, Italy and Spain.

CDR1 is MNHEY, CDR2 SVGEGT, per germline. The length of the CDR3 is 16 residues. V was clipped by 6 bases and J by 8 bases; unmatched bases: 14. Participant age was roughly 18 to 89 years, and participants resided in roughly 25 US areas. All recovered Cohort 3 donors got two negative PCRs, got clearance, or saw symptom resolution. The chain has TRBV6-2 or TRBV6-3 and TRBJ1-4, with 8 positions matching TRBD1. This receptor was identified in a man in his 60s who had recovered from COVID-19. Sequenced input: PBMCs or T cells enriched from blood (not recorded which). The CDR3: CASSRTLDRGDEKLFF. The CDR3 DNA follows: TGTGCCAGCAGCCGAACCTTAGACAGGGGAGACGAAAAACTGTTTTTT.